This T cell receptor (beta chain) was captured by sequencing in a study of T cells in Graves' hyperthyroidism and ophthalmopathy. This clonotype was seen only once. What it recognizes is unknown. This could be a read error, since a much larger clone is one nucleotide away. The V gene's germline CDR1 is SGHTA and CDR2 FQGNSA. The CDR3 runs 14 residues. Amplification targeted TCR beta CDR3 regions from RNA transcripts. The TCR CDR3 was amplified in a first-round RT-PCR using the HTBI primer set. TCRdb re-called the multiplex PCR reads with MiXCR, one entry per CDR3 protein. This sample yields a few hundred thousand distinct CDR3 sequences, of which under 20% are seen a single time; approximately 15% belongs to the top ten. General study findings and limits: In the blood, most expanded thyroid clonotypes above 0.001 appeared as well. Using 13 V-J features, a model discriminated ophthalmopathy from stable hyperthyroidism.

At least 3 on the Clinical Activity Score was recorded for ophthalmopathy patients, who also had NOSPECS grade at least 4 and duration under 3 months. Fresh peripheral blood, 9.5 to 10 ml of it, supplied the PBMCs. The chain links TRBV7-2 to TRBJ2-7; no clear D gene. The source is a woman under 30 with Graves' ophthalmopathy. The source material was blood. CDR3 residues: CAGSAGRLPYEQYF. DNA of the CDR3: TGTGCCGGCAGCGCCGGGCGTTTACCCTACGAGCAGTACTTC.